The clone carrying this T cell receptor (beta chain) was seen ten or more times. The target antigen is unknown. Study processing details: In papillary thyroid cancer, a distant-metastasis classifier was built using CDR3 differences across clinicopathological groups. Using MiXCR, TCRdb reanalyzed the PCR reads. The V and J calls, along with clone size, are taken from TCRdb and not from the paper's own processing. The data contain some 17,000 clones, around 25% of them singletons. Thyroid surgery was preceded by no treatment in any patient. Germline V gives CDR1 MNHNS, CDR2 SASEGT. The CDR3 spans 13 residues. V was pared by 8 bases and J by 4 bases, with 5 bases of the junction left unmatched. These data belong to a study of metastatic and nonmetastatic thyroid tumors. Turning to the study itself: Comparative analysis of repertoires was undertaken across blood and tumor or nodule tissue obtained from malignant and benign thyroid patients.

Study-level findings and limits: Relative to benign nodules, malignant thyroid tumors were reportedly characterized by significantly elevated TCR beta diversity in blood and tumor.

This rearrangement joins TRBV6-1 to TRBJ2-7; the match to TRBD1 covers 10 bases. Sample: adjacent normal tissue. This TCR derives from a female donor with papillary thyroid cancer or a benign thyroid nodule (not recorded which). Some clones in this sample may be carry-over from other donors' samples. CDR3 coding DNA: TGTGCCAGCCCCGGGACAGGGGATTACGAGCAGTACTTC. This translates into CASPGTGDYEQYF.